This T cell receptor beta chain was sequenced during a study of human T cells and chemical hapten exposure. This clonotype showed up just a few times. What it binds is unknown. One entry per CDR3 protein, called by TCRdb with MiXCR from the RACE reads. Here the sample spans roughly 200,000 distinct CDR3 sequences, around a quarter being singletons. Time point meaning: patch test 3, about 24 weeks after DPC sensitization. Noted treatment: therapeutic diphenylcyclopropenone sensitization with weekly scalp DPC. Donation of samples came from alopecia patients who were 18 to 70 years old and suitable for DPC. Study-level results: Large CDR3 similarity clusters arose significantly more often from expanded TCRs than from controls.

Deletions cut 5 bases from V and 8 bases from J, with 10 bases between. The CDR3 covers 13 residues. Germline V lookup: CDR1 MNHEY, CDR2 SMNVEV (reference sequence). This chain connects TRBV27 to TRBJ2-6; D is uncertain. This TCR derives from a woman in her thirties or forties with alopecia areata. Some clones in this sample may be carry-over from other donors' samples. This sample comprised whole blood, obtained in connection with sensitization to the hapten diphenylcyclopropenone (DPC). CDR3 in amino acids: CASSPQGTNVLTF. The CDR3 coding sequence is TGTGCCAGCAGTCCGCAAGGGACCAACGTCCTGACTTTC.